This T cell receptor (beta chain) was sequenced in a study of shared clonotypes between healthy human individuals. Study-level information: The plates for each donor numbered three CD4 naive, three CD4 memory, two CD8 naive and one CD8 memory.

Points from the study as a whole: It was expected that sequencing depth would affect clonotype sharing among donors.

Note on this clone: The antigen remains undetermined.

The donors, healthy adults who were HIV-negative, had experienced no recent acute infections or vaccinations. Germline lookup yields CDR1 KGHSH and CDR2 LQKENI. The CDR3 is 13 residues long. V gave up 8 bases and J gave up 5 bases; unmatched junction bases: 5. Once extracted for a subset, genomic DNA was divided evenly among several immunoSEQ plates. Data came from immunoSEQ multiplex PCR; TCRdb stores just in-frame clones and leaves some out. The sample lists over a million clones, about 74% occurring once. The sequencing sample was made of memory CD4+ T cells sorted from blood. Specified subset: CD45RA-negative fraction. The rearrangement uses TRBV18 and TRBJ1-4; 7 nucleotides match TRBD1. The clonotype was recovered from a man aged 18-30 years in good health. The CDR3 region is CASTPRGNEKLFF. CDR3 DNA: TGTGCCAGCACGCCCAGGGGGAATGAAAAACTGTTTTTT.